This TCR beta chain was identified in a study of cytomegalovirus exposure and HLA in healthy donors. Study findings and constraints: Subsequent analysis showed first-cohort TCR clusters tending to co-occur in more than 95 validation repertoires. Some TCR beta chains (about 180 of them) were listed as cytomegalovirus-associated.

On this clone itself: Its target is not known.

Sequencing used immunoSEQ multiplex PCR; TCRdb keeps in-frame clones, though not all of them. The data show about 340,000 clones, around 86% seen once. Trimming left V 2 bases short and J 7 bases short, with 12 bases between. The CDR3 sequence is 14 residues long. The germline CDR1 and CDR2 sequences are MNHEY and SMNVEV (reference sequence). The chain employs TRBV27 and TRBJ1-5, with a tentative D call TRBD1 (6 bases). The sequencing sample was made of PBMCs. The sequence derives from a young woman in good health and CMV-seronegative. The CDR3 spells CASSLTQGTQPQHF. The CDR3 region has the DNA TGTGCCAGCAGTTTAACGCAGGGGACGCAGCCCCAGCATTTT.